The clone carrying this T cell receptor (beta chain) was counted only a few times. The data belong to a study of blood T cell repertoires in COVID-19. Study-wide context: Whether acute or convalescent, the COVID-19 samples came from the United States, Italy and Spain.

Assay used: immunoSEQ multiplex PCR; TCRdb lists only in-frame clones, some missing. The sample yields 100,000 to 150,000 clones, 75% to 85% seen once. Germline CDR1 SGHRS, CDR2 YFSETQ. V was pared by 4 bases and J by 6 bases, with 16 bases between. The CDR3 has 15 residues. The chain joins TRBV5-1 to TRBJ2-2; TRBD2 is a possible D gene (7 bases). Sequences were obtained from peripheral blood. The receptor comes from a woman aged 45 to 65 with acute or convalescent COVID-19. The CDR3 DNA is TGCGCCAGCAGCCAGGGGAGGGAATCCTCCGGGGAGCTGTTTTTT. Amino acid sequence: CASSQGRESSGELFF. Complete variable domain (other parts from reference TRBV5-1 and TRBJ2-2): KAGVTQTPRYLIKTRGQQVTLSCSPISGHRSVSWYQQTPGQGLQFLFEYFSETQRNKGNFPGRFSGRQFSNSRSEMNVSTLELGDSALYLCASSQGRESSGELFFGEGSRLTVL.